A single sample is the source of the 16 T cell receptor beta chains below, sequenced in a study of blood T cell repertoires in COVID-19. Sequencing used immunoSEQ multiplex PCR; TCRdb keeps in-frame clones, though not all of them. The repertoire has more than 60,000 clones, 86% of them found once; the top ten carry approximately 6.3%. Material: peripheral blood. These receptors originate from an elderly man with COVID-19, enrolled during active disease.

This chain uses TRBV13 with TRBJ2-3, with 13 nucleotides matching TRBD2. The CDR3 loop spans 16 amino acids. Germline CDR1 is PRHDT and CDR2 is FYEKMQ (reference sequence). Trimming at V came to 3 bases and at J to 6 bases, leaving 6 bases not matched to a gene. The CDR3 loop reads CASSFGLAGEGDTQYF. In DNA, the CDR3 is TGTGCCAGCAGCTTTGGACTAGCGGGGGAGGGGGATACGCAGTATTTT.

This clone was seen just once. J is TRBJ2-7 and V is TRBV19, with TRBD1 as a possible D gene (8 bases). The CDR3 is 17 residues long. CDR1 and CDR2 from the germline V gene are LNHDA and SQIVND (reference sequence). Trimming took 7 bases from V and 3 from J, leaving 25 bases between them. As DNA, the CDR3 is TGTGCCAGTATGTCAGGGCCCGGGGGGACAGGAGTCTACGAGCAGTACTTC. Its protein product is CASMSGPGGTGVYEQYF.

The J gene is TRBJ2-6, the V gene TRBV18; 9 bases agree with TRBD1. Germline V gives CDR1 KGHSH, CDR2 LQKENI. The CDR3 is 17 residues long. The V gene end was trimmed by 2 bases and the J gene end by 2 bases; junction bases not matched to a gene: 4. The CDR3 reads CASSPWTGVPGANVLTF. The CDR3 DNA sequence: TGTGCCAGCTCACCATGGACAGGGGTGCCTGGGGCCAACGTCCTGACTTTC.

The genes are TRBV12-3 or TRBV12-4 and TRBJ1-4; no firm D call. The CDR3 is made up of 13 amino acids. Trimming removed 6 bases at V and 8 bases at J, with 13 bases between. For the CDR3, the DNA is TGTGCCAGCAGCCGGGAGCGAGGAGAAAAACTGTTTTTT. It yields the protein CASSRERGEKLFF.

This clone was counted between two and nine times. V gene TRBV21-1 combines with J gene TRBJ2-2; the D call of TRBD1 is as the table states it, not checked on the DNA. TRBV21-1 is flagged as a pseudogene. The CDR3 contains 17 residues. The CDR3 DNA sequence: TGTGCCAGCATCCCGGGACACCCCTTTGGGGGAACCGGGGAGCTGTTTTTT. This gives the protein CASIPGHPFGGTGELFF.

This clone was counted between two and nine times. V is TRBV10-3 and J is TRBJ1-5; D perhaps matches TRBD1 (6 bases). The CDR3 is made up of 13 amino acids. Germline CDR1 and CDR2: ENHRY and SYGVKD. The V end was cut by 4 bases, the J end by 6 bases, with 10 bases between. The CDR3 is CAISGQDGQPQHF. CDR3 DNA: TGTGCCATCAGTGGACAGGATGGTCAGCCCCAGCATTTT.

V usage is TRBV5-1 and J usage is TRBJ1-4; unclear D gene. The V and J ends lost 0 bases and 3 bases respectively, with 9 bases between them. Germline V gene data show CDR1 as SGHRS and CDR2 as YFSETQ. CDR3 length: 15 residues. The CDR3 protein is CASSLDIQPNEKLFF. CDR3 sequence (DNA): TGCGCCAGCAGCTTGGACATACAGCCTAATGAAAAACTGTTTTTT. The full variable domain, completed using reference TRBV5-1 and TRBJ1-4, is KAGVTQTPRYLIKTRGQQVTLSCSPISGHRSVSWYQQTPGQGLQFLFEYFSETQRNKGNFPGRFSGRQFSNSRSEMNVSTLELGDSALYLCASSLDIQPNEKLFFGSGTQLSVL.

Here the CDR3 reads CASSESRQGSYEQYF. CDR3 bases: TGCGCCAGCAGTGAGTCTCGGCAGGGGTCCTACGAGCAGTACTTC. The chain uses TRBV10-2 and TRBJ2-7; D is possibly TRBD1 (6 bases). CDR1 and CDR2 (germline): WSHSY, SAAADI. The CDR3 consists of 15 residues. Trimming shortened V by 0 bases and J by 1 base, and 10 bases separated the two germline ends.

This clone was observed once. V usage is TRBV24-1 and J usage is TRBJ1-5; D unclear. Trimming pared 2 bases from V and 7 bases from J, leaving 11 bases between. Germline V gives CDR1 KGHDR, CDR2 SFDVKD. This CDR3 has 14 residues. The CDR3 here is CATSDSRTQQPQHF. The CDR3 DNA sequence: TGTGCCACCAGTGATTCTAGGACTCAACAGCCCCAGCATTTT.

CDR3 amino acids: CASSPAYGTGELFF. CDR3 DNA: TGTGCCAGCAGCCCCGCCTACGGCACCGGGGAGCTGTTTTTT. The genes are TRBV3-1 (or the pseudogene TRBV3-2) and TRBJ2-2; D ambiguous. The V end was cut by 4 bases, the J end by 4 bases, with 10 bases between. The CDR3 extends over 14 amino acids. The V gene's germline CDR1 is LGHDT and CDR2 YNNKEL (reference sequence).

The chain has TRBV15 and TRBJ2-1; D is unclear. Germline V gives CDR1 LNHNV, CDR2 YYDKDF (reference sequence). Trimming took 0 bases from V and 8 from J, leaving 8 bases between them. This CDR3 has 13 residues. The DNA for the CDR3 is TGTGCCACCAGCAGAGATTCCCCGGATGAGCAGTTCTTC. This translates into CATSRDSPDEQFF.

The chain recombines TRBV10-3 with TRBJ1-5; 7 positions match TRBD1. V lost 10 bases to trimming and J lost 2 bases; unmatched junction nucleotides: 14. The germline V gene encodes CDR1 ENHRY and CDR2 SYGVKD. The CDR3 is made up of 16 amino acids. The CDR3 region has the DNA TGTGCCACCGGGGCCCAACAGGGGATAGGCAATCAGCCCCAGCATTTT. Its translation is CATGAQQGIGNQPQHF.

The J gene is TRBJ2-7, the V gene TRBV5-1, with 9 bases lining up with TRBD1. Looked up from germline, CDR1 is SGHRS and CDR2 is YFSETQ. V was pared by 3 bases and J by 2 bases, with 6 bases of the junction left unmatched. The CDR3 runs to 15 residues. CDR3 in DNA: TGCGCCAGCAGCTACGGACAGGGGTCCGCCTACGAGCAGTACTTC. Its protein product is CASSYGQGSAYEQYF.

A single count supports this clone. This chain's CDR3 is CASSEMGGEKLFF. CDR3 in DNA: TGTGCCAGCAGTGAAATGGGGGGTGAAAAACTGTTTTTT. V is TRBV6-1 and J is TRBJ1-4; possible D gene TRBD1, 5 bases. Trimming shortened V by 2 bases and J by 7 bases, and 8 bases separated the two germline ends. The length of the CDR3 is 13 residues. Per germline, CDR1 MNHNS and CDR2 SASEGT.

The chain uses TRBV5-8 and TRBJ2-1, with 12 bases identical to TRBD2. Germline V gene sequence: CDR1 SGHTS, CDR2 YDEGEE. Trimming took 4 bases from V and 16 from J; bases not matched to a gene: 18. The CDR3 sequence is 16 residues long. Here the CDR3 reads CASSRTSGAQGMTSFF. In nucleotides, the CDR3 is TGTGCCAGCAGCCGGACTAGCGGGGCTCAAGGGATGACCTCCTTCTTC.

For the CDR3, the DNA is TGTGCCAGCAGCGTGGACCGGACAGGGGGCGCCGGGGAGCTGTTTTTT. Residues: CASSVDRTGGAGELFF. The chain recombines TRBV7-9 with TRBJ2-2; 11 nucleotides match TRBD1. Germline lookup yields CDR1 SEHNR and CDR2 FQNEAQ (reference sequence). The V gene end was trimmed by 5 bases and the J gene end by 6 bases; junction bases not matched to a gene: 8. This CDR3 is 16 amino acids long.